Listed here are 4 T cell receptor beta chains from one sample, sequenced in a study of T-cell memory formation after mild COVID-19. TCRdb re-called the 5' RACE reads with MiXCR, one entry per CDR3 protein. The sample includes hundreds of thousands of distinct CDR3 sequences, 15% to 20% of them seen just once. The sample taken for sequencing was PBMCs or a T cell subset sorted from them (not recorded which). The receptors stem from an adult woman who had mild COVID-19 (a few samples of this study predate the infection). Cell type and time point are not known.

This clonotype has a count of ten or more. This rearrangement joins TRBV27 to TRBJ1-1; perhaps TRBD1 as D (6 bases). The CDR3 has 14 residues. Trimming removed 6 bases at V and 0 bases at J, with 11 bases between. CDR1 is MNHEY, CDR2 SMNVEV, per germline (reference sequence). As DNA, the CDR3 is TGTGCCAGCAGCAAACAGGGATTGAACACTGAAGCTTTCTTT. This encodes CASSKQGLNTEAFF.

The genes are TRBV20-1 and TRBJ1-2; D is uncertain. The CDR3 is 13 residues long. The V end was cut by 3 bases, the J end by 2 bases, with 10 bases between. Per the germline V gene, CDR1 is DFQATT and CDR2 is SNEGSKA (reference sequence). The chain's CDR3 is CSASQDPNYGYTF. The CDR3 DNA sequence: TGCAGTGCTAGTCAAGACCCGAACTATGGCTACACCTTC.

The chain links TRBV15 to TRBJ2-2; weak D call: TRBD2 (7 bases). The V and J ends lost 0 bases and 5 bases respectively, with 16 bases between them. CDR3 size: 17 residues. Germline CDR1 and CDR2: LNHNV and YYDKDF (reference sequence). The DNA for the CDR3 is TGTGCCACCAGCAGAGATGGTGCAGGGAGGGGGACCGGGGAGCTGTTTTTT. This sequence encodes CATSRDGAGRGTGELFF.

The V gene is TRBV7-3, the J gene TRBJ2-3, with D possibly matching TRBD2 (6 bases). Germline loops: CDR1 SGHTA, CDR2 FQGTGA. CDR3 length: 16 residues. The V gene lost 4 bases and the J gene lost 0 bases, with 14 bases spanning the gap. The CDR3 coding sequence is TGTGCCAGCAGCTCACAGCCCGGGGGTAGCACAGATACGCAGTATTTT. It encodes CASSSQPGGSTDTQYF.